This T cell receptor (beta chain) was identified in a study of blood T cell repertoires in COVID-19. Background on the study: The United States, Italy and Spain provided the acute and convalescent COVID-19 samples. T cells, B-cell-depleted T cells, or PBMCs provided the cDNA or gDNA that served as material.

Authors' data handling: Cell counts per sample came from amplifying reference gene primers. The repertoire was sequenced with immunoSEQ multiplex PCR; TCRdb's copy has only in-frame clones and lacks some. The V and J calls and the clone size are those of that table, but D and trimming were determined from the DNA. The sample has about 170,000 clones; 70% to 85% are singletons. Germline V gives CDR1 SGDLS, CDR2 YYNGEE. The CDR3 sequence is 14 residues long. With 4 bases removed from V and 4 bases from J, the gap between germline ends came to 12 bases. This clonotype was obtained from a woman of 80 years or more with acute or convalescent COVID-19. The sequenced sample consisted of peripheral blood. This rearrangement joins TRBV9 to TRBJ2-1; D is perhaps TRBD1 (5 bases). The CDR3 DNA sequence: TGTGCCAGCAGCCCTCACACAGGATACAATGAGCAGTTCTTC. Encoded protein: CASSPHTGYNEQFF.